This T cell receptor beta chain was sequenced for a study of beta chain features in type 1 diabetes. Study-level information: Across every sample, roughly 100 million sorted cells were examined in total.

Sequencing targeted expressed TCRB transcripts, as all isolated RNA had been reverse transcribed. Using immunoSEQ multiplex PCR, the repertoire was profiled, and TCRdb retains in-frame clones only, with some absent. The table has 400,000 to 550,000 clones, roughly 10% seen once. Trimming removed 3 bases from V and 4 bases from J, with 13 bases in between. The CDR3 contains 15 residues. Germline values: CDR1 MGHDK, CDR2 SYGVNS. Overall study findings and caveats: All four CD4+ subsets of Type 1 diabetes patients contained TCRB CDR3s that were moderately but significantly shorter.

This clone was recorded a few times. Its target is not known. The chain is built from TRBV25-1 and TRBJ1-3, with D possibly being TRBD1 (6 bases). The source material was naive CD4+ T cells from blood. The clonotype was recovered from a woman younger than 30 in good health. CDR3 in DNA: TGTGCCAGCAGTGAGACAGGCGCACTGGGAAACACCATATATTTT. Translated, it gives CASSETGALGNTIYF.